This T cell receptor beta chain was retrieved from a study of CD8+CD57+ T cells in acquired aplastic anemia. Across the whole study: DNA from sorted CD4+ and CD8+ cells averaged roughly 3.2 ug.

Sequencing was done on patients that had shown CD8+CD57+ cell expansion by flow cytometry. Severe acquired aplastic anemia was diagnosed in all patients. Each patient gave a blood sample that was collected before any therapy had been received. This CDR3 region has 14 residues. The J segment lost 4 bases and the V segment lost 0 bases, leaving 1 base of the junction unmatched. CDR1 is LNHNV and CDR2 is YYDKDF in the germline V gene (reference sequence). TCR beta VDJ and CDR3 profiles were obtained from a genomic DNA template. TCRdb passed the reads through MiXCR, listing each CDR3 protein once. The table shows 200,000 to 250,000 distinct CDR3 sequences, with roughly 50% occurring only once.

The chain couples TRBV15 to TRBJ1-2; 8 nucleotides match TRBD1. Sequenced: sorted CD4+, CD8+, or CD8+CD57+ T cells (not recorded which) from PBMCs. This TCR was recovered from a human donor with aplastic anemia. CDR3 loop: CATSREGQVYGYTF. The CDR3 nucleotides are TGTGCCACCAGCAGAGAGGGACAGGTCTATGGCTACACCTTC.